This is a list of T cell receptor beta chains from one sample in a study of blood T cells in healthy people across ages. Each CDR3 protein gets one entry after TCRdb re-called the 5' RACE reads with MiXCR. The sample yields more than 900,000 distinct CDR3 sequences, 25% to 35% seen once. These data were also reused for a study on T cells of mothers and their children.

Source material: blood. All receptors derive from a woman in her 40s in good health. Each CDR3 is given with its conserved first and last residue.

v_call	cdr3_length	j_call	cdr3_aa
TRBV12-3/TRBV12-4	16	TRBJ2-5	CASSGLAGGQQETQYF
TRBV10-3	15	TRBJ2-7	CAARGGLAESYEQYF
TRBV5-1	14	TRBJ1-1	CASSFQGEDTEAFF
TRBV30	13	TRBJ2-3	CAWTLTGTDTQYF
TRBV11-2	14	TRBJ1-2	CASSFGGQGYGYTF
TRBV9	19	TRBJ2-1	CASSVALGQGSSSYNEQFF
TRBV7-2	12	TRBJ2-5	CATDGQGETQYF
TRBV20-1	15	TRBJ1-5	CSAQPGQGVRQPQHF
TRBV6-6	15	TRBJ2-7	CASRSERDRYHEQYF
TRBV5-1	17	TRBJ1-2	CASSLNWVPRENYGYTF
TRBV29-1	13	TRBJ2-5	CSGRTAWEETQYF
TRBV7-6	14	TRBJ2-1	CASSRDLGYNEQFF
TRBV11-1	14	TRBJ2-5	CASTPRTAKETQYF
TRBV9	13	TRBJ2-5	CASSANYQETQYF
TRBV7-3	14	TRBJ2-1	CASSPWGGYNEQFF
TRBV5-1	14	TRBJ2-3	CASTISGGPGSQYF
TRBV14	16	TRBJ2-1	CASSQDWDSIYNEQFF
TRBV5-1	14	TRBJ2-5	CASSLVGGEETRYF
TRBV12-3/TRBV12-4	16	TRBJ1-1	CASTEWPAGMNTEAFF
TRBV5-1	14	TRBJ1-2	CASSLESAGWGYTF
TRBV11-3	16	TRBJ2-7	CASSLGTGELAYEQYF
TRBV28	15	NA	CASSVGNRVVNEQYF
TRBV20-1	15	TRBJ2-7	CSANEDRGPIYEQYF
TRBV28	11	TRBJ2-3	CASSFGPPEYF
TRBV28	15	TRBJ2-1	CVSSLGAGRYNEQFF
TRBV20-1	13	TRBJ2-7	CSARDRMAYEQYF
TRBV28	15	TRBJ2-7	CASSYSGGLSYEQYF
TRBV4-1	16	NA	CASSRGAGPGAYEQYF
TRBV29-1	13	TRBJ1-2	CSVATGSNYGYTF
TRBV9	15	TRBJ2-7	CASSVALAGYNEQYF
TRBV29-1	11	TRBJ1-2	CSVSRDSGYTF
TRBV5-1	15	TRBJ1-1	CASSPSSGENTEAFF
TRBV6-5	15	TRBJ1-1	CASSYSEQTNTEAFF
TRBV12-3/TRBV12-4	13	TRBJ1-1	CASSFRREGEAFF
TRBV20-1	16	TRBJ1-2	CSAPGGPGRGNYGYTF
TRBV12-3/TRBV12-4	13	TRBJ2-1	CASNLGTFNEQFF
TRBV7-2	15	TRBJ2-7	CASSSARTVSYEQYF
TRBV5-1	16	TRBJ1-6	CASRRSGDRGLDPLHF
TRBV5-1	14	TRBJ2-7	CASSWGQGENEQYF
TRBV20-1	14	TRBJ1-5	CSAREEIGNQPQHF
TRBV7-2	12	TRBJ1-5	CASSFGIQPQHF
TRBV5-6	16	TRBJ2-1	CASSDRDSSSYNEQFF
TRBV6-6	16	TRBJ2-7	CASSSRGRGNIYEQYF
TRBV11-2	14	TRBJ2-5	CASSFPRRPETQYF
TRBV7-2	13	TRBJ2-1	CASRSDSSNEQFF
TRBV7-9	15	TRBJ1-1	CASSLVSVTNTEAFF
TRBV3-1	15	TRBJ2-1	CASSPLAGFNNEQFF
TRBV24-1	15	TRBJ2-5	CATSPTGTAQETQYF
TRBV10-3	16	TRBJ2-3	CAISEQGQGSTDTQYF
TRBV29-1	12	TRBJ2-5	CRAGGLGETQYF
TRBV7-2	13	TRBJ1-2	CASSPEINYGYTF
TRBV6-6	13	NA	CASSYSQGFEQYF
TRBV7-6	16	NA	CASSLVTGGRPETQYF
TRBV30	13	TRBJ1-2	CAWSRGQNYGYTF
TRBV24-1	15	TRBJ1-1	CATRAGRQDRTEAFF
TRBV20-1	13	TRBJ1-6	CSASGGNNSPLHF